Below are 29 T cell receptor beta chains sequenced from a single sample in a study of T cell responses to AZD1222 COVID-19 vaccine. The method was immunoSEQ multiplex PCR; TCRdb's version includes in-frame clones alone and lacks a portion of them. The sample records 98,000 or so clones, about 89% being singletons. The sample in question was peripheral blood, obtained 28 days after the second dose of the MenACWY control vaccine. The receptor source for this set is an adult who received the MenACWY meningococcal vaccine as a control.

The chain uses TRBV5-8 and TRBJ2-7, with a tentative D call TRBD2 (5 bases). V was clipped by 3 bases and J by 2 bases, with 15 bases between them. This CDR3 is built from 15 residues. Germline-derived CDR1 and CDR2 are SGHTS and YDEGEE. The CDR3 protein is CASSSHPGSTYEQYF. In DNA, the CDR3 is TGTGCCAGCAGCTCCCACCCGGGATCAACCTACGAGCAGTACTTC.

The chain uses TRBV27 and TRBJ1-6; D gene uncertain. Deletions cut 0 bases from V and 7 bases from J, with 16 bases between. This CDR3 contains 17 residues. Germline values: CDR1 MNHEY, CDR2 SMNVEV (reference sequence). CDR3 in DNA: TGTGCCAGCAGTTTATCGGCCGTCTTGGCGGGGAATTCACCCCTCCACTTT. Residues: CASSLSAVLAGNSPLHF.

The rearrangement links TRBV24-1 to TRBJ2-7; 8 bases are shared with TRBD2. Germline-derived CDR1 and CDR2 are KGHDR and SFDVKD. The junction had 5 bases not matched to a gene; V was cut back by 5 bases and J by 3 bases. The CDR3 has 14 residues. CDR3 sequence (DNA): TGTGCCACCAGTGGCGGGGGGACCCACTACGAGCAGTACTTC. Its protein product is CATSGGGTHYEQYF.

This clone was counted only a few times. The V gene is TRBV4-3, the J gene TRBJ1-1, with 8 bases that match TRBD1. J gave up 6 bases and V 5 bases, and 8 bases lay outside the gene matches. The CDR3 consists of 14 residues. Germline-derived CDR1 and CDR2 are LGHNA and YSLEER. The CDR3 loop is CASSVTGTGSEAFF. The CDR3 bases are TGCGCCAGCAGCGTGACCGGGACAGGCTCTGAAGCTTTCTTT.

V gene TRBV6-1 combines with J gene TRBJ2-1; no reliable D call. Trimming cost V 3 bases and J 2 bases, with 11 bases left between them. The CDR3 is 15 residues long. Germline CDR1 MNHNS, CDR2 SASEGT. As DNA, the CDR3 is TGTGCCAGCAGTGAGGGCCTTAAACCCTACAATGAGCAGTTCTTC. This codes for CASSEGLKPYNEQFF.

The chain is built from TRBV6-2 or TRBV6-3 and TRBJ1-1, with TRBD1 as a possible D gene (6 bases). Between the trimmed V and J ends, which lost 1 base and 3 bases, there was a span of 12 bases. CDR3 length equals 15 residues. The V gene's germline CDR1 is MNHEY and CDR2 SVGEGT. For the CDR3, the DNA is TGTGCCAGCAGTTACTTCCCCAGGGGCCACACTGAAGCTTTCTTT. This encodes CASSYFPRGHTEAFF.

The chain has TRBV7-2 and TRBJ1-5; the D gene is possibly TRBD1 (6 bases). Looked up from germline, CDR1 is SGHTA and CDR2 is FQGNSA. Deletions cut 5 bases from V and 0 bases from J, with 11 bases between. The CDR3 has 15 residues. CDR3: CASSPTGYSNQPQHF. CDR3 coding DNA: TGTGCCAGCAGCCCGACAGGCTATAGCAATCAGCCCCAGCATTTT. The full variable domain, with the rest looked up from reference TRBV7-2 and TRBJ1-5, is GAGVSQSPSNKVTEKGKDVELRCDPISGHTALYWYRQSLGQGLEFLIYFQGNSAPDKSGLPSDRFSAERTGGSVSTLTIQRTQQEDSAVYLCASSPTGYSNQPQHFGDGTRLSIL.

The chain employs TRBV18 and TRBJ1-2, with 9 bases aligning to TRBD1. V lost 4 bases to trimming and J lost 7 bases; unmatched junction nucleotides: 1. The CDR3 runs to 12 residues. Germline assignment: CDR1 KGHSH and CDR2 LQKENI. CDR3 protein: CASSRTGVGYTF. The CDR3 nucleotides are TGTGCCAGCTCACGGACAGGGGTTGGCTACACCTTC.

The chain has TRBV5-1 and TRBJ2-1, with 15 bases lining up with TRBD2. Germline CDR1 is SGHRS and CDR2 is YFSETQ. Trimming removed 7 bases from V and 9 bases from J; junction bases left unmatched: 14. The CDR3 contains 17 residues. In nucleotides, the CDR3 is TGCGCCAGCGGGACATCTCGGACTAGCGGGGGGGCCGGTGAGCAGTTCTTC. This codes for CASGTSRTSGGAGEQFF.

The chain's CDR3 is CASSLGVAGAQETQYF. The CDR3 region has the DNA TGCGCCAGCAGCCTTGGGGTAGCGGGGGCCCAAGAGACCCAGTACTTC. The rearrangement joins TRBV4-3 to TRBJ2-5; 9 nucleotides line up with TRBD2. CDR1 and CDR2 from the germline V gene are LGHNA and YSLEER. The CDR3 has 16 amino acids. V lost 4 bases and J lost 1; bases outside the gene matches: 7.

This clone was seen more than once but under ten times. The V gene is TRBV19, the J gene TRBJ1-2, with TRBD1 identical over 10 bases. Germline trimming cut 6 bases from V and 5 bases from J; bases unmatched to any gene: 6. This CDR3 has 14 residues. Germline lookup yields CDR1 LNHDA and CDR2 SQIVND (reference sequence). The CDR3 region is CASRKKGQGYGYTF. The CDR3 DNA reads as TGTGCCAGTAGAAAAAAGGGACAGGGGTATGGCTACACCTTC.

This clone showed up just once. The chain uses TRBV9 and TRBJ1-6; perhaps TRBD1 as D (5 bases). The CDR3 runs to 16 residues. From germline, CDR1 is SGDLS and CDR2 YYNGEE. V shed 1 base and J shed 4 bases, with 12 bases lying between them. This CDR3 is CASSVLGDGYNSPLHF. CDR3 coding DNA: TGTGCCAGCAGCGTACTGGGGGATGGGTATAATTCACCCCTCCACTTT.

This clone showed up just a few times. The rearrangement joins TRBV14 to TRBJ2-7; 8 bases map to TRBD2. Per germline, CDR1 SGHDN and CDR2 FVKESK. With 0 bases clipped from V and 2 bases from J, the junction kept 3 bases outside the gene matches. The CDR3 has 15 amino acids. The CDR3 region is CASSQERRGAYEQYF. CDR3 DNA sequence: TGTGCCAGCAGCCAAGAGAGGCGGGGGGCCTACGAGCAGTACTTC.

The V call is TRBV19, the J call TRBJ2-4; 7 bases match TRBD1. Per the germline V gene, CDR1 is LNHDA and CDR2 is SQIVND (reference sequence). The junction had 3 bases not matched to a gene; V was cut back by 9 bases and J by 1 base. This CDR3 is built from 13 residues. In DNA form, the CDR3 reads TGTGCCAGCTCGGGACAGGCCAAAAACATTCAGTACTTC. This sequence encodes CASSGQAKNIQYF.

The CDR3 bases are TGTGCCAGCAGCTGGCAACTTGGGGATGGCTACACCTTC. This encodes CASSWQLGDGYTF. The V and J genes are TRBV5-5 and TRBJ1-2; D gene uncertain. This CDR3 is built from 13 residues. Germline loops: CDR1 SGHKS, CDR2 YYEKEE (reference sequence). Trimming took 3 bases from V and 6 from J, leaving 12 bases between them.

The rearrangement links TRBV6-1 to TRBJ1-2, with D perhaps TRBD1 (5 bases). V lost 3 bases to trimming and J lost 2 bases, with 19 bases between them. CDR3 size: 17 residues. The germline CDR1 and CDR2 sequences are MNHNS and SASEGT. The CDR3 region is CASSDTLGGTINYGYTF. The CDR3 nucleotides read TGTGCCAGCAGTGATACCTTGGGGGGTACTATCAACTATGGCTACACCTTC.

J is TRBJ1-1 and V is TRBV7-9; D not resolved. V was pared by 2 bases and J by 2 bases, with 3 bases between. The germline V gene encodes CDR1 SEHNR and CDR2 FQNEAQ (reference sequence). The CDR3 contains 12 residues. The CDR3: CASSLINTEAFF. As DNA, the CDR3 is TGTGCCAGCAGCTTAATTAACACTGAAGCTTTCTTT.

This chain links TRBV25-1 with TRBJ1-2, with D possibly matching TRBD1 (6 bases). V lost 2 bases, J lost 5 bases, and 9 bases lay in between. The CDR3 covers 13 residues. Germline values: CDR1 MGHDK, CDR2 SYGVNS. The CDR3 sequence is CASSERTEYGYTF. DNA for the CDR3: TGTGCCAGCAGTGAAAGGACAGAATATGGCTACACCTTC.

The chain's CDR3 is CASSAYGDTQYF. CDR3 nucleotides: TGTGCCAGCAGCGCCTATGGAGATACGCAGTATTTT. The chain carries TRBV9 and TRBJ2-3; no definite D call. The CDR3 has 12 residues. Per the germline V gene, CDR1 is SGDLS and CDR2 is YYNGEE. V was shortened by 3 bases and J by 5 bases, with 7 bases between the two germline ends.

This sequence joins TRBV19 and TRBJ1-4; D may be TRBD1 (5 bases). The CDR3 is made up of 13 amino acids. V gave up 5 bases and J gave up 7 bases, with 11 bases separating them. Germline assignment: CDR1 LNHDA and CDR2 SQIVND (reference sequence). The DNA of the CDR3 is TGTGCCAGTAGTTCCCAGGGAGTTGAAAAACTGTTTTTT. It specifies CASSSQGVEKLFF.

The chain has TRBV29-1 and TRBJ2-5; D might be TRBD1 (5 bases). The length of the CDR3 is 15 residues. Germline V gene lookup returns CDR1 SQVTM and CDR2 ANQGSEA. V was pared by 2 bases and J by 3 bases, with 16 bases between. The CDR3, as DNA: TGCAGCGTTGAATCTAGGGGCGGTGGGAAAGAGACCCAGTACTTC. It specifies CSVESRGGGKETQYF.

The chain employs TRBV18 and TRBJ2-6, with 7 bases fitting TRBD1. Germline V CDR1 and CDR2: KGHSH, LQKENI. After removal of 1 base from V and 4 bases from J, the junction contained 7 bases not matched to a gene. The CDR3 has 17 residues. The CDR3 DNA reads TGTGCCAGCTCACCACAGGGGGCAGGGTCCGGGGCCAACGTCCTGACTTTC. The encoded protein is CASSPQGAGSGANVLTF.

The chain recombines TRBV5-1 with TRBJ2-7; unclear D gene. CDR1 is SGHRS and CDR2 is YFSETQ in the germline V gene. V lost 4 bases and J 0 bases, leaving 14 bases between the germline ends. This CDR3 is built from 15 residues. The CDR3 loop is CASSNTGQGSYEQYF. The CDR3 nucleotides are TGCGCCAGCAGCAACACGGGTCAAGGCTCCTACGAGCAGTACTTC.

V gene TRBV5-4 combines with J gene TRBJ2-5; 8 bases are shared with TRBD2. Trimming at V came to 4 bases and at J to 0 bases, leaving 5 bases not matched to a gene. This CDR3 region has 15 residues. Germline V gene data show CDR1 as SGHNT and CDR2 as YYREEE (reference sequence). The CDR3 spells CASSVRGANQETQYF. The CDR3 DNA reads TGTGCCAGCAGCGTGCGGGGGGCTAACCAAGAGACCCAGTACTTC.

The gene calls are TRBV7-2 and TRBJ1-5; no firm D call. CDR1 is SGHTA and CDR2 is FQGNSA in the germline V gene. This CDR3 contains 15 residues. Between the trimmed V and J ends, which lost 8 bases and 0 bases, there was a span of 14 bases. The CDR3 is CASASSSYSNQPQHF. CDR3 nucleotide sequence: TGTGCCAGCGCGTCCAGTAGCTATAGCAATCAGCCCCAGCATTTT.

This clone appeared once. The CDR3 DNA is TGTGCCAGCAGCCCACACTATGGCTACACCTTC. This translates into CASSPHYGYTF. V and J are TRBV28 and TRBJ1-2; no reliable D call. V was trimmed by 6 bases and J by 3 bases, leaving 5 bases between them. The germline CDR1 and CDR2 sequences are MDHEN and SYDVKM. The CDR3 consists of 11 residues.

This clone has a single count. The J gene is TRBJ2-6, the V gene TRBV6-4; 11 bases map to TRBD1. The CDR3 has 16 amino acids. V was pared by 4 bases and J by 2 bases, with 1 base of the junction left unmatched. The germline CDR1 and CDR2 sequences are MRHNA and SNTAGT. The CDR3 sequence is CASSGTGGAGANVLTF. CDR3 in DNA: TGTGCCAGCAGTGGGACAGGGGGCGCTGGGGCCAACGTCCTGACTTTC.

The chain links TRBV19 to TRBJ1-5, with 7 bases fitting TRBD1. This CDR3 contains 12 residues. Germline CDR1 reads LNHDA; CDR2 reads SQIVND (reference sequence). The J segment lost 6 bases and the V segment lost 9 bases, leaving 5 bases of the junction unmatched. CDR3 loop: CASRQGGQPQHF. CDR3 coding DNA: TGTGCCAGCAGACAGGGAGGTCAGCCCCAGCATTTT. Using reference TRBV19 and TRBJ1-5 for the parts outside the CDR3, the full variable domain is DGGITQSPKYLFRKEGQNVTLSCEQNLNHDAMYWYRQDPGQGLRLIYYSQIVNDFQKGDIAEGYSVSREKKESFPLTVTSAQKNPTAFYLCASRQGGQPQHFGDGTRLSIL.

V gene TRBV7-2 combines with J gene TRBJ2-2, with TRBD1 matching 7 bases. The CDR3 is 16 residues long. V shed 5 bases, J shed 8 bases, and the junction held 14 bases outside the gene matches. CDR1 is SGHTA and CDR2 is FQGNSA in the germline V gene. CDR3 coding DNA: TGTGCCAGCAGCAGACCTCCGGGACAGACAACAGGGGAGCTGTTTTTT. Translating it yields CASSRPPGQTTGELFF.